This T cell receptor (beta chain) was retrieved from a study of T-cell memory formation after mild COVID-19. The germline gives CDR1 SGHDT, CDR2 YYEEEE. The V segment lost 4 bases and the J segment 3 bases; nucleotides outside the gene matches: 4. The CDR3 runs 14 residues. TCRdb reanalysed the 5' RACE reads using MiXCR and keeps one entry per CDR3 protein. The sample contains about 400,000 distinct CDR3 sequences, less than 25% of which appear only once. The sample holds a few counts of this clonotype. This sequence was found in an adult woman who had mild COVID-19 (a few samples of this study predate the infection). Cell type and time point are not known. The gene calls are TRBV5-6 and TRBJ1-2; 9 positions agree with TRBD1. Sequenced material: PBMCs or a T cell subset sorted from them (not recorded which). Here the CDR3 DNA reads TGTGCCAGCAGCCTACAGGGGGCCTACTATGGCTACACCTTC. Its protein is CASSLQGAYYGYTF.